The TCR beta chain under discussion was sequenced for a study of shared clonotypes between healthy human individuals (dated by TCRdb to 2020 to 2021). Broadly, across the study: Two women and a few men aged 18 to 49 years were included in the cohort. To estimate repertoire size and how much clonotype sharing occurs between individuals, the study deeply sequenced the blood TCR repertoires of several healthy adults. Each donor's leukapheresis produced roughly between roughly 0.85 and 10 billion PBMCs. For each donor, CD4 naive and CD4 memory were each run on three plates, CD8 naive on two plates, and CD8 memory on one plate. To increase sequencing depth and limit assay-specific biases, TCR repertoire library preparation and sequencing were carried out by different laboratories using diverse techniques. Beyond this particular receptor, the publication reports: When a handful of donors were compared, the shared fraction of clonotypes was approximately 5% for naive CD4, 3.5% to 4% for naive CD8, roughly 2.5% for memory CD4, and roughly 0.43% for memory CD8. Compared with non-shared clonotypes, clonotypes shared by all four sorted-subset donors had higher generation probabilities. Pairwise subsampling indicated that sequencing depth was expected to affect the degree of clonotype sharing among donors. Sampling was restricted to blood, and TCR repertoires in tissues likely differ from the TCR repertoires found in blood. Larger estimated clonotype richness was generally found for naive subsets than for memory subsets. Even with the large sequencing depth, rarefaction of the sorted-subset datasets indicated that sequencing was incomplete. Because the study included only a small number of donors, the genetic and exposure-history diversity represented was limited.

After removal of 9 bases from V and 3 bases from J, the junction retains 17 bases not matched to a gene. As encoded in the germline V gene, CDR1 is MDHEN while CDR2 is SYDVKM. Including cysteine and phenylalanine, the CDR3 has 17 amino acids. Just CDR3 DNA is preserved here, 51 bases in frame from base 1. TCR CDR3 regions were amplified from genomic DNA by multiplex PCR using the deep immunoSEQ assay. Genomic DNA extracted from each cell subset was distributed evenly over all wells of several immunoSEQ 96-well plates, and each plate served as one replicate. For sorted subsets, around 200 ng genomic DNA, equal to about 30,000 T cell genomes, was loaded into each replicate PCR. Purified libraries were quantified with a Qubit 3.0 fluorometer, sized on a Bioanalyzer 2100, and re-quantified with the KAPA Library Quantification kit. Every immunoSEQ 96-well plate was sequenced on a dedicated single-read 150-cycle Illumina NextSeq 550 flow cell. Turning to the authors' computational methods: Because the immunoSEQ output included only junctional sequences and no quality scores, the filtering could not be the same as the filtering used for full-length reads. Sequences were annotated with PyIR, a Python wrapper for IgBLAST v1.9, and V/J genes and CDR3 were assigned using IMGT germline references. Any read was removed if the V/J assignment was weak (E-value above 1e-6), the CDR3 was missing, or the read contained stop codons, out-of-frame junctions, or ambiguous translated residues. V3J clonotypes were defined as sequences sharing the same inferred V gene, J gene, and CDR3 amino acid sequence. Percentage overlap between repertoires was computed as shared unique clonotypes divided by the size of the smaller repertoire. RTK rarefaction, the Chao1 estimator, and Recon v2.1 estimates of unobserved clonotypes were used to assess repertoire richness. For all TCRbeta clonotypes obtained by the gDNA method from a few donors, generation probabilities were computed with OLGA. This is the immuneACCESS table as TCRdb keeps it, with only in-frame sequences that have V and J called. A part of the clones is gone; compared with another copy, unresolved V genes explain less than half, and the rest is unexplained. V, J and clone size were drawn from that table, and D and trimming were deduced from the DNA. The sample profile shows approximately 650,000 clones; around 95% of them were found once. The ten largest account for roughly 0.1% of the sample.

As to this clone: Its antigen specificity is not known. No base qualities exist here, and no much larger clone lies one base off it.

CD8 naive samples consisted of CD45RO-negative cells that were positively selected for CCR7, yielding a CD45RA+CCR7+ population without TemRA cells. The donors were healthy, HIV-negative adults with no recently reported acute infections or vaccinations. All donors were Caucasian adults living in Nashville, Tennessee, USA. After blood collection by leukapheresis, PBMCs were isolated using Ficoll-Histopaque density gradient centrifugation and then cryopreserved in the vapor phase of liquid nitrogen. Analytical flow cytometry was used to check the purity and quantity of each magnetically sorted T cell population. Each sorted fraction had its genomic DNA isolated and then quantified by UV absorbance on a Nanodrop 2000c.

In this chain, TRBV28 is recombined with TRBJ1-5, and TRBD1 aligns with 7 junction nucleotides. The sequence was collected from a woman aged 25-40 years in good health. The specimen was naive CD8+ T cells sorted from blood. The cell subset or site tag for this specimen amounts to: CD45RA+CCR7+. The CDR3 region: CASTLGQLLYSNQPQHF. The nucleotides are TGTGCCAGTACCCTGGGACAGCTTCTTTATTCCAATCAGCCCCAGCATTTT.